A selection of T cell receptor beta chains follows, all from one sample in a study of cytomegalovirus exposure and HLA in healthy donors. The protocol was immunoSEQ multiplex PCR, while the TCRdb copy is restricted to in-frame clones and leaves out a portion. The sample includes 130,000 or so clones, about 9.2% of them seen just once. What was sequenced was PBMCs. These receptors originate from a woman in her thirties or forties in good health and CMV-seropositive. Both conserved end residues are part of each CDR3. A D gene is named only where the DNA matches it firmly. A row's size may be missing; if present it is once, few, many or a size class.

v_call	clone_size	d_call	j_call	cdr3_nt	cdr3_aa
TRBV4-2	-	TRBD1	TRBJ2-1	TGTGCCAGCAGCCAAGATAGCGCAGGGGGTCCCCACAATGAGCAGTTCTTC	CASSQDSAGGPHNEQFF
TRBV5-5	few	TRBD1	TRBJ2-5	TGTGCCAGCAGCTTGGGACCGGGACAGGGCTTTTCGACCCAGTACTTC	CASSLGPGQGFSTQYF
TRBV5-4	few	-	TRBJ2-1	TGTGCCAGCAGCCCGGGGAGGACTGAGCAGTTCTTC	CASSPGRTEQFF
TRBV18	-	TRBD2	TRBJ2-2	TGTGCCAGCTCAACATTGGACCCGGGGGGTACCGGGGAGCTGTTTTTT	CASSTLDPGGTGELFF
TRBV6-6	-	-	TRBJ2-6	TGTGCCAGCAGCCGCAGGGTGGAAGGGGCCAACGTCCTGACTTTC	CASSRRVEGANVLTF
TRBV5-4	few	-	TRBJ2-7	TGTGCCAGCAGCTTGGCCGGGGGACGTAGCTCCTACGAGCAGTACTTC	CASSLAGGRSSYEQYF
TRBV10-3	-	-	TRBJ2-3	TGTGCCATGGGAGTGGGGAGCACAGATACGCAGTATTTT	CAMGVGSTDTQYF
TRBV15	few	TRBD1	TRBJ1-1	TGTGCCACCAGCAGAGATCTGGGCAGGGGGCGGGTGATTGAAGCTTTCTTT	CATSRDLGRGRVIEAFF
TRBV7-9	few	TRBD1	TRBJ2-2	TGTGCCAGCAGCTTAGAGGGGGCCACCGGGGAGCTGTTTTTT	CASSLEGATGELFF
TRBV5-1	-	-	TRBJ1-6	TGCGCCAGCAGCTTGGATCCGGGTAATTCACCCCTCCACTTT	CASSLDPGNSPLHF
TRBV29-1	-	-	TRBJ2-1	TGCAGCGTTGAACCCAGGGGCTACAATGAGCAGTTCTTC	CSVEPRGYNEQFF
TRBV6-4	-	-	TRBJ2-2	TGTGCCAGCAGCCCACAGCCAAACACCGGGGAGCTGTTTTTT	CASSPQPNTGELFF
TRBV7-2	few	TRBD1	TRBJ1-6	TGTGCCAGCAGCCGGGGACAGGGGGATATTTCACCCCTCCACTTT	CASSRGQGDISPLHF
TRBV5-5	-	-	TRBJ1-2	TGTGCCAGCAGCTTGACAGGACGATCCAATGGCTACACCTTC	CASSLTGRSNGYTF
TRBV19	-	-	TRBJ1-4	TGTGCCAGTAGGCGGGGCGCAACTAATGAAAAACTGTTTTTT	CASRRGATNEKLFF
TRBV6-5	few	-	TRBJ2-5	TGTGCCGTAGGGACATTCCAAGAGACCCAGTACTTC	CAVGTFQETQYF
TRBV9	-	TRBD2	TRBJ2-5	TGTGCCAGCAGCGTAAGCGGGGGTCCCCCGACCCAGTACTTC	CASSVSGGPPTQYF
TRBV5-1	-	TRBD2	TRBJ2-2	TGCGCCAGCAGCTTGTCCCAGACTAGCGGGGGTTTGAACACCGGGGAGCTGTTTTTT	CASSLSQTSGGLNTGELFF
TRBV27	-	-	TRBJ1-4	TGTGCCAGCAGTTTCGTAATGGGCTCTGAAAAACTGTTTTTT	CASSFVMGSEKLFF
TRBV5-5	few	-	TRBJ1-5	TGTGCCAGCAGCTTGAGCGGGAATCAGCCCCAGCATTTT	CASSLSGNQPQHF
TRBV5-4	-	TRBD1	TRBJ2-2	TGTGCCAGCAGCGGAGGGACAGGGGGCTCCGGGGAGCTGTTTTTT	CASSGGTGGSGELFF
TRBV28	-	TRBD1	TRBJ2-5	TGTGCCTCGGACAGGGGCGGACAGACCCAGTACTTC	CASDRGGQTQYF
TRBV10-2	few	TRBD1	TRBJ2-2	TGCGCCAGAAAGGGGGCGGGCACCGGGGAGCTGTTTTTT	CARKGAGTGELFF
TRBV19	few	TRBD1	TRBJ1-2	TGTGCCAGTAGTAGGACAGGGGGTACTGCTAACTATGGCTACACCTTC	CASSRTGGTANYGYTF
TRBV5-1	-	TRBD2	TRBJ2-5	TGCGCCAGCAGCGTGGATGGACTAGCGGGGGGCGGGGAGACCCAGTACTTC	CASSVDGLAGGGETQYF
TRBV7-6	few	-	TRBJ2-7	TGTGCCAGCAGCTTAGGGGCAGGGGAATCCTACGAGCAGTACTTC	CASSLGAGESYEQYF
TRBV6-1	-	-	TRBJ1-2	TGTGCCAGCAGGTCGAGGGATGATGGCTACACCTTC	CASRSRDDGYTF
TRBV2	few	TRBD1	TRBJ1-5	TGTGCCAGCAGTGAAGGACAGGGTAGTCAGCCCCAGCATTTT	CASSEGQGSQPQHF
TRBV6-5	few	-	TRBJ2-7	TGTGCCAGCAGTTATCTGAAAGCGGATAGCTCCTACGAGCAGTACTTC	CASSYLKADSSYEQYF
TRBV7-2	-	-	TRBJ2-2	TGTGCCAGCAGCTTAGCGATGGCGGGGAGGACCGGGGAGCTGTTTTTT	CASSLAMAGRTGELFF
TRBV19	few	TRBD1	TRBJ2-5	TGTGCCAGTAGCCAACGGAAAATGGACAGGGGGTGGGAGACCCAGTACTTC	CASSQRKMDRGWETQYF
TRBV4-3	-	-	TRBJ1-2	TGCGCCAGCAGCCAAGTGGTAGGCCTAGCTAACTATGGCTACACCTTC	CASSQVVGLANYGYTF
TRBV5-8	few	-	TRBJ1-5	TGTGCCAGCAGTCTTGGACAGATGGGTCAGCCCCAGCATTTT	CASSLGQMGQPQHF
TRBV11-3	-	TRBD1	TRBJ1-1	TGTGCCAGCAGCCCTAGCCCTTGGGACAGCAACACTGAAGCTTTCTTT	CASSPSPWDSNTEAFF
TRBV27	few	-	TRBJ2-2	TGTGCCAGCAGTGGAACAGGGAACACCGGGGAGCTGTTTTTT	CASSGTGNTGELFF
TRBV18	few	-	TRBJ2-7	TGTGCCAGCTCACCGGGACTTCCCTACGAGCAGTACTTC	CASSPGLPYEQYF
TRBV10-3	few	-	TRBJ1-6	TGTGCCATCAGTGAGCGGAACCCGGGGGGCTCGGATAATTCACCCCTCCACTTT	CAISERNPGGSDNSPLHF
TRBV5-4	few	-	TRBJ2-3	TGTGCCAGCAGCACCTCCCGGAAGCGGCCCACAGATACGCAGTATTTT	CASSTSRKRPTDTQYF
TRBV6-6	few	TRBD1	TRBJ2-7	TGTGCCAGCAGCCAAGGACAGGGAATCTCCTACGAGCAGTACTTC	CASSQGQGISYEQYF
TRBV29-1	-	-	TRBJ1-3	TGCAGCGTTGAATCCAGGGGTTCTACTGGAAACACCATATATTTT	CSVESRGSTGNTIYF
TRBV6-5	-	-	TRBJ1-1	TGTGCCAGCAGTTACCTCGAGGGAGAGGGAGCTTTCTTT	CASSYLEGEGAFF
TRBV7-2	-	-	TRBJ1-1	TGTGCCAGCAGCGTCCGCGGGGGAGCGAACACTGAAGCTTTCTTT	CASSVRGGANTEAFF
TRBV18	few	TRBD2	TRBJ2-5	TGTGCCAGCTCACCACAGTTAGCCGGGGGGCAAGAGACCCAGTACTTC	CASSPQLAGGQETQYF
TRBV19	few	TRBD2	TRBJ2-3	TGTGCCAGTAGTATAACTAGCGGTCCCACAGATACGCAGTATTTT	CASSITSGPTDTQYF
TRBV5-4	-	TRBD1	TRBJ2-3	TGTGCCAGCAGCTACAGGACAGGGGAGACAGATACGCAGTATTTT	CASSYRTGETDTQYF